The 9 T cell receptor beta chains in this list originate from one sample, sequenced in a study of identical twins. MiXCR was run by TCRdb on the 5' RACE reads, yielding one entry per CDR3 protein. The sample consists of about 390,000 distinct CDR3 sequences, roughly 10% of them appearing once. Sequenced input: naive T cells sorted from blood. The receptor set was obtained from a woman aged 45-59 years in good health.

The chain links TRBV5-4 to TRBJ1-2, with TRBD1 as a possible D gene (5 bases). This CDR3 region has 14 residues. V was clipped by 0 bases and J by 2 bases, with 8 bases between them. From germline, CDR1 is SGHNT and CDR2 YYREEE (reference sequence). CDR3 loop: CASSLEQGNYGYTF. The CDR3 DNA is TGTGCCAGCAGCTTGGAGCAGGGCAACTATGGCTACACCTTC.

This clonotype was counted a few times. The V and J genes are TRBV3-1 and TRBJ2-7; D is uncertain. Trimming removed 1 base from V and 3 bases from J, with 10 bases in between. The CDR3 is 14 residues long. Germline loops: CDR1 LGHDT, CDR2 YNNKEL (reference sequence). The CDR3 nucleotides read TGTGCCAGCAGCCAAGGGTTCGGCATCTACGAGCAGTACGTC. It yields the protein CASSQGFGIYEQYV.

This clonotype was detected a few times. The chain is built from TRBV14 and TRBJ1-1; D not resolved. Germline V lookup: CDR1 SGHDN, CDR2 FVKESK. The CDR3 loop spans 14 amino acids. Trimming cost V 1 base and J 6 bases, with 12 bases left between them. The CDR3: CASSQGGPVSEAFF. The CDR3 DNA sequence: TGTGCCAGCAGCCAAGGAGGGCCGGTGTCTGAAGCTTTCTTT.

V usage is TRBV6-1 and J usage is TRBJ2-1; no firm D call. Per germline, CDR1 MNHNS and CDR2 SASEGT. V gave up 0 bases and J gave up 10 bases, with 16 bases separating them. The CDR3 consists of 15 residues. CDR3 in amino acids: CASSEALRTFGEQFF. DNA for the CDR3: TGTGCCAGCAGTGAAGCGCTTCGCACTTTCGGGGAGCAGTTCTTC.

The sample holds a few counts of this clonotype. V and J are TRBV12-3 or TRBV12-4 and TRBJ2-3; TRBD1 matches 8 bases. Losses at the gene ends were 0 bases for V and 1 base for J; bases not matched to a gene: 24. The CDR3 sequence is 23 residues long. This CDR3 reads CASSLASFTFSYAGTGGTDTQYF. For the CDR3, the DNA is TGTGCCAGCAGTTTAGCGTCATTCACATTCTCTTATGCCGGGACAGGAGGCACAGATACGCAGTATTTT.

The CDR3 spells CASSTGLAGEVGEQFF. DNA for the CDR3: TGTGCCAGCAGCACGGGACTAGCGGGAGAAGTGGGTGAGCAGTTCTTC. The rearrangement joins TRBV7-6 to TRBJ2-1; 14 nucleotides align to TRBD2. CDR3 length: 16 residues. The germline gives CDR1 SGHVS, CDR2 FNYEAQ. The trim removed 5 bases at V and 9 bases at J, leaving 9 bases unmatched.

As to this clonotype: Given a much more abundant clone one base away, this may be a read error. The rearrangement joins TRBV20-1 to TRBJ2-7; no definite D call. Germline assignment: CDR1 DFQATT and CDR2 SNEGSKA (reference sequence). This CDR3 is built from 12 residues. CDR3 residues: CSAFGPNYDQYF. DNA of the CDR3: TGCAGTGCTTTCGGGCCCAACTACGATCAGTACTTC.

The J gene is TRBJ2-5, the V gene TRBV14, with TRBD2 identical over 7 bases. V lost 2 bases, J lost 5 bases, and 11 bases stayed unmatched. This CDR3 is built from 16 residues. Germline loops: CDR1 SGHDN, CDR2 FVKESK. The CDR3 spells CASSQLQREGVETQYF. The DNA of the CDR3 is TGTGCCAGCAGCCAACTTCAGCGGGAAGGAGTGGAGACCCAGTACTTC.

The V gene is TRBV18, the J gene TRBJ2-1; TRBD2 matches 8 bases. With V trimmed by 2 bases and J by 5 bases, 5 bases remained unmatched. This CDR3 has 15 residues. Germline V lookup: CDR1 KGHSH, CDR2 LQKENI. CDR3 coding DNA: TGTGCCAGCTCACCAACTAGCGGACCGAACAATGAGCAGTTCTTC. Translation gives CASSPTSGPNNEQFF.